The source of this T cell receptor (beta chain) is a study of T cell responses to AZD1222 COVID-19 vaccine listed by TCRdb under 2021. About the study as a whole: TCR sequencing was performed for 233 trial participants, of whom approximately 200 were given two doses of AZD1222 and around 26 were given two doses of MenACWY control vaccine. Trial participants were enrolled into age subgroups of 18-55, 56-69 and 70-plus years, which contained around 150, 28 and 57 TCR-sequenced participants, respectively. Study-wide conclusions, independent of this receptor: Nearly half of unique spike-specific TCRs reportedly recognized epitopes outside regions mutated in the B.1.351 and B.1.1.7 variants. Conclusions about previously exposed vaccinees are limited because only 5 or 6 AZD1222 recipients were SARS-CoV-2 seropositive at baseline. In the small 56-69-year group, the increase in depth fell short of significance, most likely because of low power. The whole spike protein was spanned by vaccine-associated CD4 TCRs, and dominant responses were seen in regions 160-218 and 743-854. Because no day 14 peak-response samples were available, repertoires were characterized only after the peak T cell response. Participants were mostly white British, with more females than males. The authors suggested clonal diversity may have been underestimated. Spike-specific TCR breadth and depth rose significantly after two AZD1222 doses compared with day 0 and with MenACWY recipients.

The time point label, read with the paper, signifies: about 28 days (+/-7) after the second vaccine dose. Because spike-specific TCR depth and breadth did not differ between the two schedules, AZD1222 recipients who got a second dose at roughly 4 weeks were pooled with those who got a second dose at roughly 12 weeks. Samples from vaccinated people were obtained from the UK trials COV001 and COV002, which included a single-blind randomized controlled phase 2/3 trial of AZD1222 (ChAdOx1 nCoV-19) in healthy adults. For TCRbeta chain sequencing, PBMC samples from trial participants were taken at day 0 and at day 28 after the second dose. The germline V gene encodes CDR1 SGHTA and CDR2 FQGNSA. V sheds 1 base and J sheds 10 bases, leaving 13 bases between their ends. Taken from cysteine to phenylalanine, the CDR3 has 14 residues. Here the CDR3 DNA is all that survives: 42 bases in frame from base 1. The CDR3 regions of human TCRbeta chains were analyzed by immunosequencing. The authors' analysis ran thus. TCRs in the repertoires were matched against a reference library of SARS-CoV-2-specific TCRs that had been generated with the MIRA antigen-specificity platform. Breadth was defined as the fraction of unique TCRs that were SARS-CoV-2-associated, and depth was defined as the fraction of total T cells that were SARS-CoV-2-associated. Using the MIRA data, every spike-specific TCR was mapped to the spike region that the TCR reacted to and assigned to either a CD4 or a CD8 class. Log10-transformed breadth and depth values were compared by one-way ANOVA with Sidak's multiple comparisons tests. As stored in TCRdb, this immuneACCESS dataset retains in-frame rearrangements with V and J assigned. A fraction of the clones does not appear; measured against another copy, unresolved V genes explain less than half of the discrepancy, and the remainder lacks a known reason. For V, J and clone size, that table is used; D and trimming come from the DNA. Recorded for this sample are roughly 150,000 clones; approximately 90% of them occurred a single time. The top ten clonotypes cover 9% to 9.5% of the sample.

A note on this clone: Its binding antigen is unknown. Base qualities were left out, and no much larger clone turns up one base away.

This TCR came from an adult who received the AZD1222 COVID-19 vaccine. This sequence uses TRBV7-2 and TRBJ2-2; the D gene is unclear. The specimen was peripheral blood, collected 28 days after the second AZD1222 dose. The CDR3 reads as follows: CASSLGVKQLELFF. The base sequence is TGTGCCAGCAGCTTAGGGGTTAAACAATTGGAGCTGTTTTTT.